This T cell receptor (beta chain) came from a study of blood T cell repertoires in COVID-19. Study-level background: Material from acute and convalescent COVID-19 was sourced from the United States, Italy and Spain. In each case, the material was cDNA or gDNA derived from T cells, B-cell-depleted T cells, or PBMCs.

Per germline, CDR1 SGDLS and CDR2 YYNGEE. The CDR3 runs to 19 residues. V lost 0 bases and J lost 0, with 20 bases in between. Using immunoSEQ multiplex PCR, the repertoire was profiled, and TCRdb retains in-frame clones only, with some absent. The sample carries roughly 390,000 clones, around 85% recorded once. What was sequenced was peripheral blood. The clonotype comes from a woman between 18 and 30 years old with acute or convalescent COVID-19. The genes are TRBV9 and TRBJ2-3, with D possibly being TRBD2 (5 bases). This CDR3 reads CASSVDSGGRSGSTDTQYF. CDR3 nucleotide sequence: TGTGCCAGCAGCGTAGATTCCGGCGGGCGTTCTGGGAGCACAGATACGCAGTATTTT.